The next 23 T cell receptor beta chains were all read from a single sample in a study of patients and donors after allogeneic stem cell transplantation. Using its own MiXCR run on the RT-PCR reads, TCRdb lists one record per CDR3 protein. Of fewer than 75,000 distinct CDR3 sequences listed, about an eighth are singletons. The sequenced sample consisted of blood, either unsorted or a sorted T cell fraction (not recorded which). Source of these receptors: a human donor who was either an allogeneic HSCT recipient or a stem cell or donor lymphocyte infusion donor (not recorded which). It is not recorded whose cells these are; they may come from a transplant donor.

The V call is TRBV9, the J call TRBJ2-7; maybe TRBD2 (5 bases). CDR3 length equals 16 residues. Germline V gene lookup returns CDR1 SGDLS and CDR2 YYNGEE. Between the trimmed V and J ends, which lost 3 bases and 0 bases, there was a span of 16 bases. Here the CDR3 DNA reads TGTGCCAGCAGCGCCAGTTTAGCGCCTAGCTCCTACGAGCAGTACTTC. This codes for CASSASLAPSSYEQYF.

The V gene is TRBV20-1, the J gene TRBJ2-5; 11 nucleotides line up with TRBD2. Trimming removed 1 base from V and 2 bases from J; junction bases left unmatched: 3. Germline V gene lookup returns CDR1 DFQATT and CDR2 SNEGSKA (reference sequence). There are 15 residues in the CDR3. CDR3 amino acids: CSARGLAGQQETQYF. Written as DNA, the CDR3 is TGCAGTGCTAGAGGACTAGCGGGACAACAAGAGACCCAGTACTTC.

The rearrangement uses TRBV11-2 and TRBJ1-2; tentative D call: TRBD1 (6 bases). Deletions cut 1 base from V and 2 bases from J, with 17 bases between. CDR1 and CDR2 (germline): SGHAT, FQNNGV. This CDR3 is 17 amino acids long. The CDR3 nucleotides read TGTGCCAGCAGCTTAGTTGGCGGGACACAACTAAACTATGGCTACACCTTC. Its protein is CASSLVGGTQLNYGYTF.

This clonotype was seen a few times. The chain carries TRBV7-9 and TRBJ2-7, with 9 bases identical to TRBD2. Germline-derived CDR1 and CDR2 are SEHNR and FQNEAQ (reference sequence). The CDR3 length is 15 residues. V gave up 1 base and J gave up 3 bases; unmatched junction bases: 4. CDR3 loop: CASSLDLAGLYEQYF. As DNA, the CDR3 is TGTGCCAGCAGCTTAGACCTAGCGGGACTCTACGAGCAGTACTTC.

This clonotype was seen a handful of times. This chain uses TRBV20-1 with TRBJ1-2; D is unresolved. The CDR3 is made up of 12 amino acids. Germline V gene sequence: CDR1 DFQATT, CDR2 SNEGSKA (reference sequence). Trimming took off 0 bases at V and 2 bases at J, with 4 bases between the two ends. CDR3 amino acids: CSAREQNYGYTF. CDR3 bases: TGCAGTGCTAGAGAGCAAAACTATGGCTACACCTTC.

This clonotype was found a few times. This chain connects TRBV12-3 or TRBV12-4 to TRBJ2-6; D is unclear. The CDR3 is 16 amino acids. The germline V and J ends were trimmed by 5 bases and 0 bases, with 11 bases remaining between them. The CDR3 loop is CASSPSLRSGANVLTF. The DNA for the CDR3 is TGTGCCAGCAGTCCCAGCCTGCGCTCTGGGGCCAACGTCCTGACTTTC.

This clonotype was observed a few times. The CDR3 reads CASSLASNQPQHF. The CDR3 bases are TGTGCCAGCAGCTTAGCCAGCAATCAGCCCCAGCATTTT. The rearrangement links TRBV7-2 to TRBJ1-5; no definite D call. Germline V CDR1 and CDR2: SGHTA, FQGNSA. The CDR3 spans 13 residues. Deletions cut 0 bases from V and 1 base from J, with 1 base between.

This clonotype was seen more than once but under ten times. V gene TRBV20-1 combines with J gene TRBJ2-2; D remains ambiguous. Trimming removed 2 bases from V and 3 bases from J, with 10 bases in between. The CDR3 runs 14 residues. Germline loops: CDR1 DFQATT, CDR2 SNEGSKA (reference sequence). CDR3 in DNA: TGCAGTGCTAGATCAGAGCCCTACACCGGGGAGCTGTTTTTT. It encodes CSARSEPYTGELFF.

As concerns this clonotype: The germline gene is not matched at one end of the junction; a read error may be the cause. The chain is built from TRBV9 and TRBJ2-7; D is possibly TRBD2 (6 bases). Looked up from germline, CDR1 is SGDLS and CDR2 is YYNGEE. The length of the CDR3 is 15 residues. CDR3 protein: CASSVEAGLNYEQYF. The CDR3, as DNA: TGCGCCAGCAGCGTAGAGGCGGGACTGAACTACGAGCAGTACTTC.

This clonotype was recorded a few times. The rearrangement uses TRBV20-1 and TRBJ2-1; D is unresolved. In germline, CDR1 is DFQATT, CDR2 SNEGSKA (reference sequence). Trimming cost V 5 bases and J 0 bases, with 14 bases left between them. The CDR3 consists of 15 residues. The CDR3 here is CSAARWRSSYNEQFF. The DNA of the CDR3 is TGCAGTGCTGCTAGGTGGCGGAGCTCCTACAATGAGCAGTTCTTC.

This clonotype was observed a few times. The J gene is TRBJ2-1, the V gene TRBV12-3 or TRBV12-4, with 9 bases aligning to TRBD2. This CDR3 has 16 amino acids. The J segment lost 7 bases and the V segment lost 7 bases, leaving 14 bases of the junction unmatched. CDR3 in amino acids: CASTFLGPSGTNEQFF. The CDR3 DNA reads as TGTGCCAGCACCTTCCTCGGGCCTAGCGGGACGAATGAGCAGTTCTTC.

This clonotype was seen at least ten times. This chain joins TRBV5-1 and TRBJ1-1; 8 nucleotides line up with TRBD1. The length of the CDR3 is 14 residues. The V gene end was trimmed by 4 bases and the J gene end by 7 bases; junction bases not matched to a gene: 9. Germline CDR1 reads SGHRS; CDR2 reads YFSETQ. As DNA, the CDR3 is TGCGCCAGCAGCAGCTGGACAGGGACTATTGAAGCTTTCTTT. It specifies CASSSWTGTIEAFF.

This clonotype showed up many times. The chain carries TRBV5-1 and TRBJ1-1, with 10 bases that match TRBD1. The CDR3 is made up of 18 amino acids. Germline CDR1 SGHRS, CDR2 YFSETQ. The trim removed 2 bases at V and 5 bases at J, leaving 15 bases unmatched. CDR3 coding DNA: TGCGCCAGCAGCTTACCGGTGACAGGGGGCGCGGGATGGACTGAAGCTTTCTTT. Translated: CASSLPVTGGAGWTEAFF.

This clonotype was counted only a few times. CDR3 residues: CASSPPRGLTDTQYF. CDR3 in DNA: TGTGCCAGCAGCCCCCCCCGAGGACTCACAGATACGCAGTATTTT. The V call is TRBV7-9, the J call TRBJ2-3; maybe TRBD2 (5 bases). The length of the CDR3 is 15 residues. CDR1 SEHNR and CDR2 FQNEAQ come from the germline V gene (reference sequence). V lost 5 bases, J lost 2 bases, and 14 bases lay in between.

This clonotype was picked up a small number of times. The chain joins TRBV5-4 to TRBJ2-1; D gene ambiguous. V lost 0 bases and J lost 0, with 7 bases in between. Per the germline V gene, CDR1 is SGHNT and CDR2 is YYREEE (reference sequence). CDR3 length: 15 amino acids. This chain's CDR3 is CASSLEVISYNEQFF. As DNA, the CDR3 is TGTGCCAGCAGCTTGGAGGTCATCTCCTACAATGAGCAGTTCTTC.

This clonotype was counted at least ten times. V is TRBV20-1 and J is TRBJ2-1; D ambiguous. V lost 1 base and J 10 bases, leaving 17 bases between the germline ends. CDR3 length: 14 residues. Germline loops: CDR1 DFQATT, CDR2 SNEGSKA (reference sequence). The CDR3 loop reads CSARGGSSLSEQFF. The DNA for the CDR3 is TGCAGTGCTAGAGGCGGTTCCTCGCTGTCGGAGCAGTTCTTC.

This clonotype has just a few counts. The chain couples TRBV10-1 to TRBJ2-1; tentatively, D is TRBD1 or TRBD2 (5 bases each). Germline-derived CDR1 and CDR2 are WNHNN and SYGVQD (reference sequence). The CDR3 is made up of 15 amino acids. V was shortened by 4 bases and J by 9 bases, with 19 bases between the two germline ends. CDR3 bases: TGCGCCAGCAGTGCAATAGAGGGGCGAGCTAGTGAGCAGTTCTTC. Translated, it gives CASSAIEGRASEQFF.

This clonotype has just a few counts. The chain links TRBV12-3 or TRBV12-4 to TRBJ2-5; TRBD2 aligns across 9 bases. Germline trimming cut 2 bases from V and 5 bases from J; bases unmatched to any gene: 9. The CDR3 contains 16 residues. CDR3 region: CASSLKISGSGETQYF. CDR3 sequence (DNA): TGTGCCAGCAGTTTAAAGATTAGCGGGAGCGGTGAGACCCAGTACTTC.

This clonotype was seen repeatedly, ten times or more. V gene TRBV15 combines with J gene TRBJ2-7, with TRBD2 identical over 12 bases. Germline values: CDR1 LNHNV, CDR2 YYDKDF (reference sequence). Germline trimming cut 4 bases from V and 4 bases from J; bases unmatched to any gene: 2. The length of the CDR3 is 14 residues. CDR3 sequence (DNA): TGTGCCACCAGCATGACTAGCGGGGGATACGAGCAGTACTTC. Amino acids: CATSMTSGGYEQYF.

This clonotype was counted at least ten times. The chain recombines TRBV7-9 with TRBJ2-1, with 10 nucleotides matching TRBD2. In germline, CDR1 is SEHNR, CDR2 FQNEAQ (reference sequence). Trimming removed 5 bases from V and 4 bases from J; junction bases left unmatched: 8. The CDR3 sequence is 16 residues long. CDR3 loop: CASSPKLAGPYNEQFF. CDR3 coding DNA: TGTGCCAGCAGCCCGAAACTAGCGGGGCCTTACAATGAGCAGTTCTTC. Looking up the rest from reference TRBV7-9 and TRBJ2-1 gives the full variable domain: DTGVSQNPRHKITKRGQNVTFRCDPISEHNRLYWYRQTLGQGPEFLTYFQNEAQLEKSRLLSDRFSAERPKGSFSTLEIQRTEQGDSAMYLCASSPKLAGPYNEQFFGPGTRLTVL.

In this sample, this clonotype turned up many times. J is TRBJ2-2 and V is TRBV11-2; 8 bases agree with TRBD2. The V gene end was trimmed by 6 bases and the J gene end by 5 bases; junction bases not matched to a gene: 5. Germline assignment: CDR1 SGHAT and CDR2 FQNNGV. CDR3 length: 14 amino acids. CDR3 nucleotides: TGTGCCAGCAGAGATCCTAGCGGGACCGGGGAGCTGTTTTTT. Translating it yields CASRDPSGTGELFF.

This clonotype was seen only a few times. This chain links TRBV6-5 with TRBJ2-7; D is unclear. CDR1 MNHEY and CDR2 SVGAGI come from the germline V gene. The CDR3 consists of 14 residues. The V end was cut by 5 bases, the J end by 6 bases, with 17 bases between. The CDR3 here is CASSPNQGRPEQYF. The DNA of the CDR3 is TGTGCCAGCAGTCCAAACCAAGGTCGCCCCGAGCAGTACTTC.

The chain carries TRBV12-3 or TRBV12-4 and TRBJ2-7; either TRBD1 or TRBD2 may supply D (6 bases each). CDR3 length: 14 residues. Trimming pared 6 bases from V and 3 bases from J, leaving 15 bases between. The CDR3 DNA reads as TGTGCCAGCAGCCACCGGGGGCAGTTCTACGAGCAGTACTTC. It yields the protein CASSHRGQFYEQYF.